This T cell receptor beta chain was observed in a study of cytomegalovirus exposure and HLA in healthy donors. A note on this clone: The antigen remains undetermined. Other DNA sequences within the sample encode an identical CDR3.

Germline CDR1 is SQVTM and CDR2 is ANQGSEA. The CDR3 extends over 13 amino acids. The V and J ends lost 6 bases and 4 bases, in that order; junction bases with no gene match: 3. The PCR employed 60 Vbeta primers together with 13 Jbeta primers. TCRdb keeps only in-frame clones here, not all; method: immunoSEQ multiplex PCR. Here the sample spans 50,000 to 70,000 clones, approximately 67% being singletons. Study-wide points: By HLA locus, TCR association rates varied in a later analysis, with DRB1 showing the most and HLA-C the fewest. Donors belonging to an Asian-associated ancestry cluster reportedly showed fewer N-insertions in productive TCRs than the approximately 700-donor mean, according to what a later analysis found. TCR beta V segments were, for the most part, productive about 87% or about 30% of the time in an earlier analysis.

Sequencing was carried out using PBMCs. The source of this sequence is a man aged 30 to 45 in good health and CMV-seronegative. The chain recombines TRBV29-1 with TRBJ2-5; 12 bases align to TRBD1. CDR3 DNA: TGCAGCGTCGGGACAGGGGGCGGAGAGACCCAGTACTTC. Translation gives CSVGTGGGETQYF.